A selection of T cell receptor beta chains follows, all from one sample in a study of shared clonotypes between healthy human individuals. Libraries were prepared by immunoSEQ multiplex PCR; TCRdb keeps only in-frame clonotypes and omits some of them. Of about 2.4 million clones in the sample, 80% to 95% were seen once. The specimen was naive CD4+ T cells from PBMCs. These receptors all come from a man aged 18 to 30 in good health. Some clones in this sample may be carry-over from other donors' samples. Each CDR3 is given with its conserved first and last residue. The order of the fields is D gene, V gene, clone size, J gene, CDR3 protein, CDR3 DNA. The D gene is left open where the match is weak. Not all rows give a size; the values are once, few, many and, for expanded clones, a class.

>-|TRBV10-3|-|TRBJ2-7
CAISEDSEQYF
TGTGCCATCAGTGAGGACAGCGAGCAGTACTTC
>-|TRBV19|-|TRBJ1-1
CASMGARRTQGTTEAFF
TGTGCCAGTATGGGGGCGAGGCGAACCCAAGGGACAACAGAAGCTTTCTTT
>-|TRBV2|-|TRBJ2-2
CASSERRVSNTGELFF
TGTGCCAGCAGTGAACGAAGGGTCTCGAACACCGGGGAGCTGTTTTTT
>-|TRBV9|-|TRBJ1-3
CASSVDPIPVGNTIYF
TGTGCCAGCAGCGTAGACCCAATCCCGGTTGGAAACACCATATATTTT
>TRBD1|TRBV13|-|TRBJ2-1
CASSGRTGRGEQFF
TGTGCCAGCAGCGGTCGGACAGGACGCGGTGAGCAGTTCTTC
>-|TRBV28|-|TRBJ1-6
CASRVTGVGSPLHF
TGTGCCAGCAGGGTGACAGGAGTTGGCTCACCCCTCCACTTT
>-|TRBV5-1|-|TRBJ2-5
CASSVGRQETQYF
TGCGCCAGCAGCGTGGGACGGCAAGAGACCCAGTACTTC
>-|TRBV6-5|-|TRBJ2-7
CASSEGGSQYF
TGTGCCAGCAGCGAGGGGGGGTCGCAGTACTTC
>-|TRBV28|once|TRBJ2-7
CASSLSGQGRYNSYEQYF
TGTGCCAGCAGTTTATCCGGGCAGGGGCGTTACAACTCCTACGAGCAGTACTTC
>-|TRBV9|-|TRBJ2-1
CASSMDGRTYNEQFF
TGTGCCAGCAGCATGGACGGACGAACCTACAATGAGCAGTTCTTC
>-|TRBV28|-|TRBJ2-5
CASSLKLGHTLQETQYF
TGTGCCAGCAGTTTAAAGCTAGGACACACCCTTCAAGAGACCCAGTACTTC
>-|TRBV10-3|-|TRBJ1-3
CAISVSRSLNTIYF
TGTGCCATCTCGGTGTCCAGAAGTCTAAACACCATATATTTT
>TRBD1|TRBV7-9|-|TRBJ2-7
CASSKQGAPYEQYF
TGTGCCAGCAGCAAACAGGGGGCACCCTACGAGCAGTACTTC
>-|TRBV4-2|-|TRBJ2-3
CASSQPRLGSDTQYF
TGTGCCAGCAGCCAGCCCCGGCTCGGGTCGGATACGCAGTATTTT
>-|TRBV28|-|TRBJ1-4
CASSTHRSATNEKLFF
TGTGCCAGCAGTACCCATAGGAGTGCAACTAATGAAAAACTGTTTTTT
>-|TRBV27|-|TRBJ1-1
CASSLISSSSTEAFF
TGTGCCAGCAGTTTAATAAGTTCTAGTAGCACTGAAGCTTTCTTT
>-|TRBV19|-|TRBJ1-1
CASTPGTRNEAFF
TGTGCCAGTACCCCAGGGACAAGGAATGAAGCTTTCTTT
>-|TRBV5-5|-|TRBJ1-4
CASSVGVRNEKLFF
TGTGCCAGCAGCGTCGGGGTTCGTAATGAAAAACTGTTTTTT
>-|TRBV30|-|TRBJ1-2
CAWGLEGFVYGYTF
TGTGCCTGGGGCCTTGAGGGGTTTGTCTATGGCTACACCTTC
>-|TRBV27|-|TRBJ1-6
CASSYSFGGLNSPLHF
TGTGCCAGCAGTTACTCCTTTGGGGGGTTAAATTCACCCCTCCACTTT
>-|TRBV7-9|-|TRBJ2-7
CASSLGVISAFNEQYF
TGTGCCAGCAGCTTAGGGGTTATTTCAGCTTTCAACGAGCAGTACTTC
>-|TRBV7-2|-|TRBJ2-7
CASSLVVQGGYEQYF
TGTGCCAGCAGCTTAGTGGTACAGGGTGGCTACGAGCAGTACTTC
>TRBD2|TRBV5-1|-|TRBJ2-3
CASSYSGGADTQYF
TGCGCCAGCAGCTATAGCGGGGGGGCGGATACGCAGTATTTT